The 22 T cell receptor beta chains below were found in one sample sequenced in a study of technical replicates of blood from a few donors. TCRdb keeps only in-frame clones here, not all; method: immunoSEQ multiplex PCR. The table shows about 80,000 clones, with roughly 91% occurring only once. The material sequenced was T cells isolated from PBMCs. Receptor source: a human donor in good health.

The V call is TRBV20-1, the J call TRBJ2-7; a possible D gene is TRBD1 (5 bases). This CDR3 contains 11 residues. Germline-derived CDR1 and CDR2 are DFQATT and SNEGSKA (reference sequence). DNA of the CDR3: TGCAGCGGAGCCAGGGACTACGAGCAGTACTTC. This sequence encodes CSGARDYEQYF.

The chain employs TRBV6-5 and TRBJ2-3; 7 bases map to TRBD2. Trimming removed 5 bases from V and 4 bases from J; junction bases left unmatched: 9. This CDR3 has 15 residues. CDR1 and CDR2 from the germline V gene are MNHEY and SVGAGI. CDR3: CASSVLREVPDTQYF. CDR3 nucleotide sequence: TGTGCCAGCAGTGTACTACGGGAGGTCCCAGATACGCAGTATTTT.

The V call is TRBV19, the J call TRBJ1-5; 8 bases map to TRBD1. The CDR3 is 17 amino acids. Trimming cost V 3 bases and J 3 bases; bases outside gene matches: 10. CDR1 is LNHDA and CDR2 is SQIVND in the germline V gene (reference sequence). The CDR3 loop is CASSIRQGARNNQPQHF. The CDR3 bases are TGTGCCAGTAGTATTCGTCAGGGGGCGCGAAACAATCAGCCCCAGCATTTT.

The chain joins TRBV28 to TRBJ2-1; 11 nucleotides match TRBD2. Germline V gene lookup returns CDR1 MDHEN and CDR2 SYDVKM. The ends lost 5 bases at V and 8 bases at J; junction bases unmatched: 8. This CDR3 spans 15 amino acids. CDR3: CASSPRLAGSDEQFF. The CDR3 bases are TGTGCCAGCAGTCCCCGACTAGCGGGGAGCGATGAGCAGTTCTTC.

V and J are TRBV5-1 and TRBJ2-7; 8 bases line up with TRBD2. Germline trimming cut 5 bases from V and 2 bases from J; bases unmatched to any gene: 6. The CDR3 runs to 14 residues. The germline gives CDR1 SGHRS, CDR2 YFSETQ. CDR3: CASRREGGTYEQYF. The CDR3 coding sequence is TGCGCCAGCAGACGGGAGGGCGGAACCTACGAGCAGTACTTC.

The chain links TRBV4-1 to TRBJ2-5, with D tentatively TRBD2 (7 bases). The CDR3 is 15 residues long. Germline values: CDR1 MGHRA, CDR2 YSYEKL. The V and J ends lost 0 bases and 2 bases respectively, with 10 bases between them. The CDR3: CASSQEAGQQETQYF. CDR3 nucleotides: TGCGCCAGCAGCCAAGAAGCGGGACAACAAGAGACCCAGTACTTC.

The rearrangement joins TRBV6-1 to TRBJ2-2, with a weak D call TRBD1 (6 bases). The CDR3 extends over 13 amino acids. Between the trimmed V and J ends, which lost 2 bases and 7 bases, there was a span of 8 bases. Germline CDR1 and CDR2: MNHNS and SASEGT. Here the CDR3 DNA reads TGTGCCAGCAGTGAAAGAGGGGGCGGGGAGCTGTTTTTT. The encoded protein is CASSERGGGELFF.

The gene calls are TRBV21-1 and TRBJ2-7; the table's D call, TRBD2, was not checked against the DNA. TRBV21-1 is a known pseudogene. This CDR3 spans 14 amino acids. The CDR3 DNA reads as TGTGCCAGCAGCATATCGCAGCCTCGACTTGAGCAGTACTTC. Translating it yields CASSISQPRLEQYF.

This chain uses TRBV9 with TRBJ2-3; D might be TRBD1 (5 bases). The germline V gene has CDR1 SGDLS and CDR2 YYNGEE. Trimming left V 7 bases short and J 0 bases short, with 15 bases between. CDR3 length: 15 amino acids. Here the CDR3 DNA reads TGTGCCAGCCAAAGGGGTACCTCTAGCACAGATACGCAGTATTTT. This sequence encodes CASQRGTSSTDTQYF.

The chain links TRBV28 to TRBJ2-7; D remains ambiguous. Germline CDR1 is MDHEN and CDR2 is SYDVKM. The CDR3 has 16 amino acids. V gave up 5 bases and J gave up 2 bases, with 19 bases separating them. CDR3 nucleotide sequence: TGTGCCAGCAGTCTCCCCTACGCGACACGGACCTACGAGCAGTACTTC. It codes for CASSLPYATRTYEQYF.

The chain has TRBV2 and TRBJ2-2; maybe TRBD2 (7 bases). The V end lost 7 bases, the J end lost 4 bases, and 16 bases lay between the germline ends. The V gene's germline CDR1 is SNHLY and CDR2 FYNNEI. This CDR3 has 15 amino acids. CDR3 bases: TGTGCCAGCACCCCGGAGGGGGGGCGCACCGGGGAGCTGTTTTTT. Protein: CASTPEGGRTGELFF.

This chain joins TRBV2 and TRBJ2-2; 11 bases agree with TRBD2. V was clipped by 6 bases and J by 5 bases; unmatched bases: 2. The germline V gene has CDR1 SNHLY and CDR2 FYNNEI. The CDR3 is 14 residues long. The CDR3 sequence is CASRLAGGTGELFF. The CDR3 DNA reads as TGTGCCAGCAGGCTAGCGGGAGGAACCGGGGAGCTGTTTTTT.

This chain connects TRBV30 to TRBJ1-1; a weak D match, TRBD1 (6 bases). Trimming took 4 bases from V and 0 from J, leaving 15 bases between them. Germline loops: CDR1 GTSNPN, CDR2 SVGIG (reference sequence). CDR3 length equals 15 residues. CDR3 sequence (DNA): TGTGCCTGGAAGAGCCCAGGACAGATGAACACTGAAGCTTTCTTT. It translates to CAWKSPGQMNTEAFF. Full variable domain (rest looked up from reference TRBV30 and TRBJ1-1): SQTIHQWPATLVQPVGSPLSLECTVEGTSNPNLYWYRQAAGRGLQLLFYSVGIGQISSEVPQNLSASRPQDRQFILSSKKLLLSDSGFYLCAWKSPGQMNTEAFFGQGTRLTVV.

The rearrangement uses TRBV7-8 and TRBJ1-1, with 7 bases matching TRBD1. V trimming: 4 bases; J trimming: 0 bases; junction bases outside the gene matches: 2. CDR3 length: 14 residues. Germline values: CDR1 SGHVS, CDR2 FQNEAQ. The CDR3 sequence is CASSSQGMNTEAFF. The CDR3 coding sequence is TGTGCCAGCAGCTCACAGGGGATGAACACTGAAGCTTTCTTT.

The CDR3 DNA follows: TGCGCCAGCAGCTTGGTGGGGGGGTCGCATGGCTACACCTTC. Its translation: CASSLVGGSHGYTF. This rearrangement joins TRBV5-1 to TRBJ1-2; D may be TRBD1 (5 bases). Deletions cut 0 bases from V and 6 bases from J, with 12 bases between. The CDR3 sequence is 14 residues long. From germline, CDR1 is SGHRS and CDR2 YFSETQ.

The chain is built from TRBV5-5 and TRBJ1-1; 7 bases match TRBD1. Losses at the gene ends were 4 bases for V and 4 bases for J; bases not matched to a gene: 10. The CDR3 loop spans 15 amino acids. Per the germline V gene, CDR1 is SGHKS and CDR2 is YYEKEE (reference sequence). The CDR3 loop is CASSAYRGRGTEAFF. The CDR3 nucleotides read TGTGCCAGCAGCGCCTACAGGGGTAGGGGCACTGAAGCTTTCTTT.

The rearrangement joins TRBV4-3 to TRBJ2-7, with D perhaps TRBD2 (6 bases). V was shortened by 4 bases and J by 2 bases, with 9 bases between the two germline ends. Per germline, CDR1 LGHNA and CDR2 YSLEER. The CDR3 length is 13 residues. For the CDR3, the DNA is TGCGCCAGCAGCCCCGGGAGAACCTACGAGCAGTACTTC. Translating it yields CASSPGRTYEQYF.

The chain uses TRBV6-6 and TRBJ1-4, with D uncertain. Germline V lookup: CDR1 MNHNY, CDR2 SVGAGI (reference sequence). This CDR3 spans 15 amino acids. Trimming cost V 7 bases and J 0 bases, with 12 bases left between them. The CDR3 sequence: CASKPLVATNEKLFF. The CDR3 region has the DNA TGTGCCAGCAAACCCCTGGTAGCAACTAATGAAAAACTGTTTTTT.

This chain links TRBV13 with TRBJ2-1; 10 nucleotides agree with TRBD2. The CDR3 runs 14 residues. V gave up 4 bases and J gave up 8 bases; unmatched junction bases: 5. The germline gives CDR1 PRHDT, CDR2 FYEKMQ (reference sequence). The CDR3: CASSSSSGSDEQFF. The CDR3 DNA reads TGTGCCAGCAGCTCGTCTAGCGGGAGTGATGAGCAGTTCTTC.

A single count supports this clone. The chain uses TRBV5-6 and TRBJ2-7; perhaps TRBD1 as D (5 bases). V lost 2 bases to trimming and J lost 6 bases, with 12 bases between them. There are 13 residues in the CDR3. Germline CDR1 and CDR2: SGHDT and YYEEEE. The CDR3 protein is CASSFVGRGEQYF. The DNA of the CDR3 is TGTGCCAGCAGCTTCGTGGGAAGGGGCGAGCAGTACTTC.

CDR3 bases: TGTGCCAGCAGTTCGCCGGGACTAGCGGGAGCCACCTACGAGCAGTACTTC. This sequence encodes CASSSPGLAGATYEQYF. V usage is TRBV27 and J usage is TRBJ2-7, with 14 bases lining up with TRBD2. The CDR3 contains 17 residues. Per germline, CDR1 MNHEY and CDR2 SMNVEV (reference sequence). J lost 2 bases, V lost 4 bases, and 7 bases had no gene match.

The chain links TRBV7-3 to TRBJ2-3; 8 bases align to TRBD1. CDR1 and CDR2 from the germline V gene are SGHTA and FQGTGA. The V and J ends lost 3 bases and 3 bases, in that order; junction bases with no gene match: 5. This CDR3 has 15 residues. CDR3 DNA: TGTGCCAGCAGCTTTCCGGACAGGGAGACAGATACGCAGTATTTT. Protein product: CASSFPDRETDTQYF.